These T cell receptor beta chains were read from a single sample in a study of tumor-infiltrating lymphocytes in oesophageal squamous cell carcinoma. TCRdb reanalysed the PCR reads using MiXCR and keeps one entry per CDR3 protein. The sample lists fewer than 15,000 distinct CDR3 sequences, less than 55% occurring once. The sample consisted of normal esophageal tissue next to the tumor. The receptor source for this set is a male donor with esophageal squamous cell carcinoma. Each CDR3 is given with its conserved first and last residue. Fields, in order: CDR3 protein, CDR3 DNA, J gene, V gene, D gene, clone size. D genes are given only for firm matches. Rows give clone size only sometimes, using once, few, many, or a class for an expanded clone.

CASNELVGNQPQHF TGTGCCAGCAACGAACTCGTGGGCAATCAGCCCCAGCATTTT TRBJ1-5 TRBV6-1 - -
CASSFTSGLSSYNEQFF TGTGCCAGCAGCTTCACTAGCGGTCTAAGCTCCTACAATGAGCAGTTCTTC TRBJ2-1 TRBV7-2 TRBD2 -
CASSVIAGDYTGELFF TGTGCCAGCAGCGTGATAGCGGGGGATTACACCGGGGAGCTGTTTTTT TRBJ2-2 TRBV11-2 TRBD2 many
CASSFRTVNTGELFF TGTGCCAGCAGCTTCAGGACAGTAAACACCGGGGAGCTGTTTTTT TRBJ2-2 TRBV7-4 - -
CASTWRDTGELFF TGCGCCAGCACGTGGAGGGACACCGGGGAGCTGTTTTTT TRBJ2-2 TRBV10-2 - few
CASSQLGDRGYEQYF TGTGCCAGCAGCCAACTCGGGGACAGGGGTTACGAGCAGTACTTC TRBJ2-7 TRBV7-8 TRBD1 -
CASSLDLTQETQYF TGTGCCAGCAGCTTAGATCTGACCCAAGAGACCCAGTACTTC TRBJ2-5 TRBV11-2 - -
CASSGETQYF TGTGCCAGCAGCGGAGAGACCCAGTACTTC TRBJ2-5 TRBV28 - -
CASSQGPPTVDEQFF TGTGCCAGCTCACAGGGGCCCCCCACCGTTGATGAGCAGTTCTTC TRBJ2-1 TRBV18 - many
CASSRAATSTDTQYF TGTGCCAGCAGCAGGGCGGCTACTAGCACAGATACGCAGTATTTT TRBJ2-3 TRBV7-2 - -
CASSPHQRGAYNEQFF TGTGCCAGCAGCCCCCATCAGCGGGGAGCCTACAATGAGCAGTTCTTC TRBJ2-1 TRBV7-3 TRBD2 -
CASTSGGGRGAEAFF TGTGCCAGCACCTCAGGCGGGGGTCGGGGGGCTGAAGCTTTCTTT TRBJ1-1 TRBV7-9 - -
CASIPRDSSSYNEQFF TGCGCCAGCATCCCACGGGACAGCAGCTCCTACAATGAGCAGTTCTTC TRBJ2-1 TRBV23-1 TRBD1 -
CASSLILGLQYF TGTGCCAGCAGCTTAATCTTGGGATTGCAGTACTTC TRBJ2-7 TRBV7-4 - -
CAISNRKPEVKYF TGTGCCATCTCGAACCGGAAACCGGAGGTGAAGTATTTT TRBJ2-3 TRBV6-8 - -
CASSLESGGEQYF TGTGCCAGCAGCTTGGAGAGCGGCGGCGAGCAGTACTTC TRBJ2-7 TRBV7-6 - -
CASSIGSLGDEQYF TGTGCCAGCAGCATAGGATCGCTTGGGGATGAGCAGTACTTC TRBJ2-7 TRBV7-2 - -
CASSYRRRSNTGELFF TGTGCCAGCAGTTACCGCAGGAGATCGAACACCGGGGAGCTGTTTTTT TRBJ2-2 TRBV6-6 - many
CASSETAPRGTQYF TGCGCCAGCAGTGAGACTGCTCCAAGGGGGACCCAGTACTTC TRBJ2-5 TRBV10-1 - medium-sized
CASSLEPGQRNEKLFF TGTGCCAGCAGCTTAGAACCGGGACAGAGAAATGAAAAACTGTTTTTT TRBJ1-4 TRBV11-2 TRBD1 -
CASSPRLAGVINEQFF TGTGCCAGCAGCCCGCGGCTAGCGGGAGTAATCAATGAGCAGTTCTTC TRBJ2-1 TRBV7-9 TRBD2 few
CASSPTDTQYF TGCGCCAGCAGCCCCACAGATACGCAGTATTTT TRBJ2-3 TRBV5-1 - few
CASSSRRQGDRNEQFF TGTGCCAGCAGCTCACGACGACAGGGGGATAGGAATGAGCAGTTCTTC TRBJ2-1 TRBV7-6 TRBD1 few
CASTSGGSRNEQFF TGTGCCAGCACTAGCGGTGGGTCCCGGAATGAGCAGTTCTTC TRBJ2-1 TRBV5-4 TRBD2 many
CASGDYEQYF TGTGCCAGCGGAGACTACGAGCAGTACTTC TRBJ2-7 TRBV6-9 - -
CASSLSETQYF TGTGCCAGCAGCTTATCCGAGACCCAGTACTTC TRBJ2-5 TRBV7-2 - few
CASSEMAAETGGYHEQFF TGTGCCAGCAGTGAAATGGCCGCGGAGACAGGGGGGTATCATGAGCAGTTCTTC TRBJ2-1 TRBV6-1 TRBD1 -
CASSLLDYEQYF TGTGCCAGCAGCTTACTCGACTACGAGCAGTACTTC TRBJ2-7 TRBV7-3 - -
CASSPNTDTQYF TGTGCCAGCAGTCCCAACACAGATACGCAGTATTTT TRBJ2-3 TRBV27 - -
CASSLGVAGDQETQYF TGTGCCAGCAGCTTAGGGGTAGCGGGAGACCAAGAGACCCAGTACTTC TRBJ2-5 TRBV7-8 TRBD2 -